Listed below are T cell receptor beta chains from one sample, sequenced in a study of CD8 T cells in ankylosing spondylitis. MiXCR was run by TCRdb on the 5' RACE reads, yielding one entry per CDR3 protein. The sample holds about 510,000 distinct CDR3 sequences, under 5.5% seen once. The sequenced sample was blood, either unsorted or a sorted T cell fraction (not recorded which). Receptors originate from a male donor with ankylosing spondylitis. Both conserved end residues are part of each CDR3. D genes are given only for firm matches. The listing skips clone size in some rows; elsewhere it reads once, few, many or a size class.

d_gene	v_gene	j_gene	abundance	CDR3aa	CDR3nt
TRBD2	TRBV27	TRBJ2-5	few	CASSLRVAGGVTQYF	TGTGCCAGCAGTCTCCGGGTGGCGGGGGGGGTGACCCAGTACTTC
-	TRBV11-2	TRBJ2-7	few	CASSLLGQTVYEQYF	TGTGCCAGCAGCTTACTCGGACAGACCGTCTACGAGCAGTACTTC
TRBD2	TRBV2	TRBJ2-1	-	CASSELAGVYNEQFF	TGTGCCAGCAGTGAACTAGCGGGGGTCTACAATGAGCAGTTCTTC
-	TRBV2	TRBJ2-5	-	CASSENGGQETQYF	TGTGCCAGCAGTGAGAACGGGGGCCAAGAGACCCAGTACTTC
TRBD1	TRBV28	TRBJ2-7	many	CASRATGDYEQYF	TGTGCCAGCAGAGCAACAGGGGACTACGAGCAGTACTTC
TRBD2	TRBV7-2	TRBJ2-3	many	CASSLASGVSTDTQYF	TGTGCCAGCAGCTTAGCTAGCGGGGTTAGCACAGATACGCAGTATTTT
TRBD1	TRBV7-3	TRBJ2-2	many	CASSSNRGTGELFF	TGTGCCAGCAGCTCAAACAGGGGTACCGGGGAGCTGTTTTTT
-	TRBV20-1	TRBJ1-6	many	CSAPGGGVNSPLHF	TGCAGTGCTCCCGGGGGGGGTGTTAATTCACCCCTCCACTTT
-	TRBV5-1	TRBJ1-1	many	CASMFKQNTEAFF	TGCGCCAGCATGTTCAAGCAGAACACTGAAGCTTTCTTT
TRBD1	TRBV28	TRBJ1-2	few	CASRPPPGQGDYGYTF	TGTGCCAGCAGGCCTCCACCGGGACAGGGGGACTATGGCTACACCTTC
-	TRBV9	TRBJ2-1	many	CASSVDTRGDYNEQFF	TGTGCCAGCAGCGTAGACACTAGAGGTGACTACAATGAGCAGTTCTTC
-	TRBV6-1	TRBJ2-5	many	CASKGSGLETQYF	TGTGCCAGCAAAGGGTCAGGGCTGGAGACCCAGTACTTC
-	TRBV20-1	TRBJ2-7	many	CSAEWDRRSYEQYF	TGCAGTGCCGAATGGGACCGAAGGTCCTACGAGCAGTACTTC
-	TRBV29-1	TRBJ2-7	many	CSVGAGFYEQYF	TGCAGCGTGGGGGCGGGTTTCTACGAGCAGTACTTC
TRBD1	TRBV4-2	TRBJ2-7	many	CASSLSDRVDEQYF	TGTGCCAGCAGCCTATCCGACAGGGTGGACGAGCAGTACTTC
-	TRBV12-3/TRBV12-4	TRBJ2-2	many	CASSLSLTTGELFF	TGTGCCAGCAGTTTGAGTCTTACCACCGGGGAGCTGTTTTTT
-	TRBV3-1	TRBJ1-4	many	CASSQDRGKLFF	TGTGCCAGCAGCCAAGATCGGGGAAAACTGTTTTTT
TRBD2	TRBV7-2	TRBJ2-5	few	CASSPTRLAGAETQYF	TGTGCCAGCAGCCCGACCCGACTAGCGGGAGCAGAGACCCAGTACTTC
-	TRBV28	TRBJ2-5	many	CASAGLWETQYF	TGTGCCAGCGCTGGGTTGTGGGAGACCCAGTACTTC
TRBD1	TRBV6-5	TRBJ2-1	-	CASSYLEGTGIYNEQFF	TGTGCCAGCAGTTACCTCGAAGGGACAGGAATTTACAATGAGCAGTTCTTC
-	TRBV12-3/TRBV12-4	TRBJ1-3	many	CASTKQANMDTIYF	TGTGCCAGCACGAAACAGGCCAATATGGACACCATATATTTT
-	TRBV4-2	TRBJ2-7	-	CASSPGLGQGQTYEQYF	TGTGCCAGCAGCCCCGGTCTGGGGCAGGGGCAAACCTACGAGCAGTACTTC
TRBD1	TRBV24-1	TRBJ2-5	-	CATSDPDRGGETQYF	TGTGCCACCAGTGACCCTGACAGGGGAGGAGAGACCCAGTACTTC
TRBD1	TRBV28	TRBJ2-3	many	CASSRGQNTQYF	TGTGCCAGCAGCCGGGGACAGAATACGCAGTATTTT
TRBD2	TRBV27	TRBJ2-7	many	CATGRGGTTYEQYF	TGTGCCACCGGCCGCGGGGGGACGACCTACGAGCAGTACTTC
-	TRBV20-1	TRBJ2-7	few	CSASRDGSSYEQYF	TGCAGTGCTAGCAGAGACGGGAGCTCCTACGAGCAGTACTTC
-	TRBV20-1	TRBJ2-4	many	CSARDTPAKNIQYF	TGCAGTGCTAGAGACACCCCTGCCAAAAACATTCAGTACTTC
-	TRBV7-8	TRBJ2-1	few	CASSPRGTRNEQFF	TGTGCCAGCAGCCCTCGGGGGACTCGGAATGAGCAGTTCTTC
TRBD1	TRBV12-3/TRBV12-4	TRBJ2-7	many	CASSHPGQYYEQYF	TGTGCCAGCAGCCACCCGGGACAGTACTACGAGCAGTACTTC
-	TRBV20-1	TRBJ2-3	many	CSARDLFQVDTQYF	TGCAGTGCTAGAGATCTCTTCCAAGTAGATACGCAGTATTTT
TRBD1	TRBV6-1	TRBJ1-6	many	CASRATGANSPLHF	TGTGCCAGCAGAGCGACAGGGGCCAATTCACCCCTCCACTTT
TRBD1	TRBV7-2	TRBJ1-4	many	CASSQPDRGNEKLFF	TGTGCCAGCAGCCAGCCGGACAGGGGAAATGAAAAACTGTTTTTT
-	TRBV20-1	TRBJ1-6	many	CSATRGQSNSPLHF	TGCAGTGCTACTCGCGGACAGAGTAATTCACCCCTCCACTTT
-	TRBV5-1	TRBJ2-3	many	CASRGAGLSSTDTQYF	TGCGCCAGCAGGGGGGCCGGACTGTCTTCCACAGATACGCAGTATTTT
-	TRBV5-1	TRBJ2-7	many	CASSLVGPTYEQYF	TGCGCCAGCAGCTTGGTGGGGCCAACTTACGAGCAGTACTTC
-	TRBV9	TRBJ1-2	many	CASSVAPEAYGYTF	TGTGCCAGCAGCGTAGCCCCTGAAGCATATGGCTACACCTTC
TRBD1	TRBV7-2	TRBJ1-5	many	CASSLGTGLFHQPQHF	TGTGCCAGCAGCTTAGGGACAGGGTTGTTCCATCAGCCCCAGCATTTT
TRBD1	TRBV28	TRBJ2-3	many	CASSLRTGKDTQYF	TGTGCCAGCAGTCTCCGGACAGGGAAGGATACGCAGTATTTT
TRBD2	TRBV20-1	TRBJ2-5	many	CSALSGIGETQYF	TGCAGTGCATTGAGCGGGATCGGAGAGACCCAGTACTTC
TRBD1	TRBV27	TRBJ1-5	many	CASSFTGASNQPQHF	TGTGCCAGCAGTTTTACAGGGGCAAGCAATCAGCCCCAGCATTTT
-	TRBV7-2	TRBJ2-2	many	CASSVHGLNTGELFF	TGTGCCAGCAGCGTACACGGGTTAAACACCGGGGAGCTGTTTTTT
TRBD1	TRBV20-1	TRBJ1-5	many	CSGVSGQNSNQPQHF	TGCAGTGGGGTCTCGGGACAGAATAGCAATCAGCCCCAGCATTTT
-	TRBV4-3	TRBJ2-2	many	CASGNTPWTGELFF	TGCGCCAGCGGGAATACCCCCTGGACCGGGGAGCTGTTTTTT
-	TRBV7-6	TRBJ2-1	many	CASSLDPLTSSYNEQFF	TGTGCCAGCAGCTTGGATCCCCTGACTAGCTCCTACAATGAGCAGTTCTTC